The source of this T cell receptor (beta chain) is a study of blood T cell repertoires in COVID-19. Study information: Nucleic acid was either cDNA or gDNA, and it came from T cells, B-cell-depleted T cells, or PBMCs.

Original methodology: Amplification of reference gene primers provided the estimated nucleated cell counts. Sequencing used immunoSEQ multiplex PCR; TCRdb keeps in-frame clones, though not all of them. That table gives V, J and clone size, and the DNA gave D and trimming. The table lists about 300,000 clones, approximately 90% of them singletons, with roughly 4.5% in the top ten. Looked up from germline, CDR1 is SGHRS and CDR2 is YFSETQ. V was pared by 4 bases and J by 0 bases, with 6 bases of the junction left unmatched. This CDR3 is 18 amino acids long. Living in about two dozen US areas, the participants were between about 18 and 100 years of age.

This receptor was obtained from a man in his thirties or forties who had recovered from COVID-19. Sequenced sample: PBMCs or T cells enriched from blood (not recorded which). V usage is TRBV5-1 and J usage is TRBJ2-1; 14 bases are a match to TRBD2. For the CDR3, the DNA is TGCGCCAGCAGCACCTGGACTAGCGGGGGGTCCTCCTACAATGAGCAGTTCTTC. It translates to CASSTWTSGGSSYNEQFF.